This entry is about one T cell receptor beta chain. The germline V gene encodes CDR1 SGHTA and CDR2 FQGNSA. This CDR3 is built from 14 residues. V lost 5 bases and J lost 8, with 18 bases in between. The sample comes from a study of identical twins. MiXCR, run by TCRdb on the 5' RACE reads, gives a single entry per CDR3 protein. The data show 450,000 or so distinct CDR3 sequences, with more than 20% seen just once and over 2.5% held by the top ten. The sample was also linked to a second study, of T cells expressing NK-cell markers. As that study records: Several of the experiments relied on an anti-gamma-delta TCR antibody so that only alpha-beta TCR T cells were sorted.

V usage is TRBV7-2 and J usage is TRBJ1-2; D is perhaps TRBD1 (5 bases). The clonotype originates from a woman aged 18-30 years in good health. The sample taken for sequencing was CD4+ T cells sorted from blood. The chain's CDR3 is CASSHWEGAFGYTF. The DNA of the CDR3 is TGTGCCAGCAGCCACTGGGAAGGGGCTTTCGGCTACACCTTC.